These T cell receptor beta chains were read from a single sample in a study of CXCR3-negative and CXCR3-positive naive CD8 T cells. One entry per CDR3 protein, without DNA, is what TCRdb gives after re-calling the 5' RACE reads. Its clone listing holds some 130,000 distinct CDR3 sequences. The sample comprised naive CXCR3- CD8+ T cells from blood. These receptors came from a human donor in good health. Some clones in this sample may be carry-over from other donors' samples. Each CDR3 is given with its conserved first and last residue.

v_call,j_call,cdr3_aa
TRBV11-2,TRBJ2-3,CASSLVVAGGFTDTQYF
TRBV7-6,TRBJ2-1,CASSLVGDEQFF
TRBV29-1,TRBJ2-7,CSVEGLHDQYF
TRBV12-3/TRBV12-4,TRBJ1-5,CASSQQEGNQPQHF
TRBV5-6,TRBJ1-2,CASSFQGGGDYTF
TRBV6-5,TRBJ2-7,CASSYSPQGAYEQYF
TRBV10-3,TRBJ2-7,CAITTIAGEQYF
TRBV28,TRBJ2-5,CASIHRGRKTQYF
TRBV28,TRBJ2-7,CASSLLGTTYEQYF
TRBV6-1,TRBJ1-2,CASSPQGNYGYTF
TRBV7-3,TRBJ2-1,CASSLGLARNEQFF
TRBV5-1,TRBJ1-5,CASSLLGGAQPQHF
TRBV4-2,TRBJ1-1,CASSQDPQLNTEAFF
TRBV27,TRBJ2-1,CASSLQGGYNEQFF
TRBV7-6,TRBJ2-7,CASSPLSRDSAYEQYF
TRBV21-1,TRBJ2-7,CASSLTGGTTNFYEQYF
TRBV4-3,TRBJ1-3,CASSQDPGIHSGNTIYF
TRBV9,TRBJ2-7,CASSGTGAEQYF
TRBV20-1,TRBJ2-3,CSASWAGGSTDTQYF
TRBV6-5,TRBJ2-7,CASSYSGDRVISEQYF
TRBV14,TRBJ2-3,CASSQVGSTDTQYF
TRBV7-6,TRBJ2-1,CASTTSASEQFF
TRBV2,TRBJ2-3,CASSEAYGTVTTDTQYF
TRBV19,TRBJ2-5,CASSMLMQETQYF
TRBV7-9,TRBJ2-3,CASSFTDTQYF
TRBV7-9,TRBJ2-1,CASSLKRNEQFF
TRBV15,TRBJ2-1,CATRSESGPHNEQFF
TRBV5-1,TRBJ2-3,CASSIGGDTQYF
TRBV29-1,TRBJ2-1,CSVVRMLNNEQFF
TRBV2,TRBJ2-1,CASSEGKTMGTSYNEQFF
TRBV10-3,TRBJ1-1,CAISGLEGTEAFF
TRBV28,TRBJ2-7,CASRAGLTYEQYF
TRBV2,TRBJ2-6,CASTLSGTGVSGANVLTF
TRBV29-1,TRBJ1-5,CSVVDGSNQPQHF
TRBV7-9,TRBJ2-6,CASAARHLSGANVLTF
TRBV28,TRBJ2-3,CASSYLGTSGSGDTQYF
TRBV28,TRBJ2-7,CASSHLALSSYEQYF
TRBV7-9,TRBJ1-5,CASSFGTGSNQPQHF
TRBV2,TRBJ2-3,CASSGGVDTDTQYF
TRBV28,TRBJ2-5,CASRLEGVQETQYF
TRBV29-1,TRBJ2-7,CSVVGSGGPYEQYF
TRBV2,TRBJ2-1,CASRSRDGSYNEQFF
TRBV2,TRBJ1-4,CASSKPTWGNEKLFF
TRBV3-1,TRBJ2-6,CASSHWTSGISGANVLTF
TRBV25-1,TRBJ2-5,CASSDRQGAAQETQYF
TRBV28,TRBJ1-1,CASSLSPGAETEAFF
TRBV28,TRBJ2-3,CASSGLGLATDTQYF
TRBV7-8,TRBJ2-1,CASSLNAGGRNEQFF
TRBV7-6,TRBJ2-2,CASSSPGGYTGELFF